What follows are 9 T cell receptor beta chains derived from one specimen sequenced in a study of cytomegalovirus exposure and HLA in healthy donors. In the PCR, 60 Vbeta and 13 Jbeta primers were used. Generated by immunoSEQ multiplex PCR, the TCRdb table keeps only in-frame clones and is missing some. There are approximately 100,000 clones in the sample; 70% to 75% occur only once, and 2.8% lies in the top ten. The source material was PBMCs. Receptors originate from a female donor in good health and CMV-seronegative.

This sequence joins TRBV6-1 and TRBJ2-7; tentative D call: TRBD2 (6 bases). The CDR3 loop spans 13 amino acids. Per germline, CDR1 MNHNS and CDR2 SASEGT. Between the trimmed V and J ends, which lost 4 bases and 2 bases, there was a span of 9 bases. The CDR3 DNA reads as TGTGCCAGCAGTGCGGGACTTACCTACGAGCAGTACTTC. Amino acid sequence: CASSAGLTYEQYF.

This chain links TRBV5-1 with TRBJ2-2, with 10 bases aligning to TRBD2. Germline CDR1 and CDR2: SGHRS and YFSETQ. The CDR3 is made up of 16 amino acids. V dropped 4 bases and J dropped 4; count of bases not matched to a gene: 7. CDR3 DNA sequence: TGCGCCAGCAGCCGGGCCCTAGCGGGAGCCACCGGGGAGCTGTTTTTT. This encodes CASSRALAGATGELFF.

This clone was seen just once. CDR3 sequence reads: CASSYSGRKLFF. The CDR3 DNA is TGTGCCAGCAGTTACTCGGGGCGAAAACTGTTTTTT. This chain uses TRBV6-5 with TRBJ1-4, with D perhaps matching TRBD1 (5 bases). The CDR3 extends over 12 amino acids. Germline V gene data show CDR1 as MNHEY and CDR2 as SVGAGI. V was clipped by 0 bases and J by 10 bases, with 6 bases between them.

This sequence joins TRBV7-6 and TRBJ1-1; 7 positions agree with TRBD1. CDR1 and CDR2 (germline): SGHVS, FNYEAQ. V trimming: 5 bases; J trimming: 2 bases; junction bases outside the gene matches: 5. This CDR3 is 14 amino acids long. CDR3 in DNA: TGTGCCAGCAGCAAAAACAGGGGAAACACTGAAGCTTTCTTT. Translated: CASSKNRGNTEAFF. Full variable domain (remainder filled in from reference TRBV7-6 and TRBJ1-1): GAGVSQSPRYKVTKRGQDVALRCDPISGHVSLYWYRQALGQGPEFLTYFNYEAQQDKSGLPNDRFSAERPEGSISTLTIQRTEQRDSAMYRCASSKNRGNTEAFFGQGTRLTVV.

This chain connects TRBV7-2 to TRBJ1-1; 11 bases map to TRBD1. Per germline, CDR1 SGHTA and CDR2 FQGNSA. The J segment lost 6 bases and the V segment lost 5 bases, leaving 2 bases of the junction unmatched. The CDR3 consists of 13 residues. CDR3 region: CASSRGQGAEAFF. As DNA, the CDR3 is TGTGCCAGCAGCCGGGGACAGGGGGCTGAAGCTTTCTTT.

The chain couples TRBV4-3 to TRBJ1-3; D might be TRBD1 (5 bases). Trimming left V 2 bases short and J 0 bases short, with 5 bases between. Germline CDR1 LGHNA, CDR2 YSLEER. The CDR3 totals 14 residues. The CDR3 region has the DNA TGCGCCAGCAGCCAACAGGGCTCTGGAAACACCATATATTTT. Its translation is CASSQQGSGNTIYF.

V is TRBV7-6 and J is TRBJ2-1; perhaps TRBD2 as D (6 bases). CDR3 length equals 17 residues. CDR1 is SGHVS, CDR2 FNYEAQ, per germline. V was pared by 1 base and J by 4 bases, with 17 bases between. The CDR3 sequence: CASSLGETRTLYNEQFF. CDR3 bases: TGTGCCAGCAGCTTAGGGGAGACTAGGACCTTATACAATGAGCAGTTCTTC.

CDR3 DNA: TGTGCCAGCAGTTCATACGGGTCCAATACGCAGTATTTT. Its protein product is CASSSYGSNTQYF. The gene calls are TRBV27 and TRBJ2-3; D gene unclear. The CDR3 runs 13 residues. Trimming pared 4 bases from V and 7 bases from J, leaving 12 bases between. The germline gives CDR1 MNHEY, CDR2 SMNVEV (reference sequence).

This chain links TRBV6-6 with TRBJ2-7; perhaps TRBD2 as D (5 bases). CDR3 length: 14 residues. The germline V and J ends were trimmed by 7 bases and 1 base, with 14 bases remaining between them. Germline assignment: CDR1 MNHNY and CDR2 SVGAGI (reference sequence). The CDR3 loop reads CASTLGAGSYEQYF. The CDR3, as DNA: TGTGCCAGCACGTTGGGAGCAGGATCCTACGAGCAGTACTTC.